The clone carrying this TCR beta chain was detected only a few times. At one end the junction does not follow the germline gene, possibly because of a read error. These data belong to a study of metastatic and nonmetastatic thyroid tumors. Every patient was untreated before thyroid surgery. TCRdb re-analyzed the PCR reads through MiXCR. The table lists roughly 81,000 clones, around 9.2% of them singletons. CDR3 length: 13 amino acids. The germline V gene encodes CDR1 SNHLY and CDR2 FYNNEI. The sample consisted of blood. This TCR was recovered from a female donor with papillary thyroid cancer or a benign thyroid nodule (not recorded which). Some clones in this sample may be carry-over from other donors' samples. The rearrangement links TRBV2 to TRBJ2-5; 10 bases fit TRBD1. The CDR3 bases are TGTGCCAGCAGAGGACAGGGGGACGAGACCAAGTACTTC. It codes for CASRGQGDETKYF.